Shown below are 8 T cell receptor beta chains from a single sample sequenced in a study of regulatory T cells after allogeneic stem cell transplantation. Amplification of the TCR beta CDR3 region followed SMARTer RACE reverse transcription of RNA. TCRdb itself ran the 5' RACE reads through MiXCR, one entry per CDR3 protein. In total, the table holds about 60 distinct CDR3 sequences. The sample consisted of sorted CD4+ T cells from blood (whether regulatory or conventional is not recorded), taken 30 days after allogeneic stem cell transplant. These receptors were obtained from a human patient who had an allogeneic stem cell transplant, so the T cells may come from the graft donor.

A note on this clonotype: The final CDR3 position lacks the conserved phenylalanine or tryptophan, pointing to a likely read error. This sequence joins TRBV4-3 and TRBJ2-7, with D possibly being TRBD2 (6 bases). CDR3 length equals 16 residues. V dropped 4 bases and J dropped 3 bases, with 19 bases sitting between them. Germline V lookup: CDR1 LGHNA, CDR2 YSLEER. Written as DNA, the CDR3 is TGCGCCAGCAGCCGAAGCCTTAGCGGAGGCATCTACGAGCAGTACCTC. Amino acid sequence: CASSRSLSGGIYEQYL.

By frequency in the sample, this clonotype is hyperexpanded. This sequence joins TRBV30 and TRBJ2-1; a weak D match, TRBD2 (6 bases). The CDR3 covers 16 residues. Germline V gene lookup returns CDR1 GTSNPN and CDR2 SVGIG (reference sequence). V was clipped by 1 base and J by 2 bases, with 15 bases between them. The CDR3 sequence is CAWSGPEGATYNEQFF. CDR3 in DNA: TGTGCCTGGAGTGGGCCGGAGGGAGCTACCTACAATGAGCAGTTCTTC.

This clonotype qualifies as large (0.1 to 1%). A much larger clone is a single base away; this may be a read error. V gene TRBV7-7 combines with J gene TRBJ2-5; D is uncertain. This CDR3 has 11 amino acids. CDR1 SSHAT and CDR2 FNYEAQ come from the germline V gene (reference sequence). This CDR3 is CASSSGHNPVF. CDR3 sequence (DNA): TGTGCCAGCAGCTCCGGGCATAATCCTGTCTTC.

To note about this clonotype: The junction departs from the called germline gene at one end, perhaps through a read error. The J gene is TRBJ1-6, the V gene TRBV12-3 or TRBV12-4; D is possibly TRBD1 (6 bases). The CDR3 spans 13 residues. The CDR3 loop is CACSLKGGSPLHF. In DNA, the CDR3 is TGTGCCTGCAGCCTCAAGGGGGGGTCACCCCTCCACTTT.

Of note for this clonotype: Since the CDR3 does not end with the conserved phenylalanine or tryptophan, this likely comes from a read error. The chain is built from TRBV30 and TRBJ2-1; no definite D call. Germline CDR1 is GTSNPN and CDR2 is SVGIG (reference sequence). The CDR3 runs to 16 residues. CDR3 in amino acids: CARSGPEGATYNEQFL. The CDR3 coding sequence is TGTGCCCGGAGTGGGCCGGAAGGAGCTACCTACAATGAGCAGTTCCTC.

The V call is TRBV29-1, the J call TRBJ1-1; the D is unclear. Trimming took 8 bases from V and 4 from J, leaving 20 bases between them. The CDR3 is 14 residues long. Per the germline V gene, CDR1 is SQVTM and CDR2 is ANQGSEA. CDR3 nucleotides: TGCAGCACAATGCTCGGGCAGCTTGGCACTGAAGCTTTCTTT. It codes for CSTMLGQLGTEAFF. Using reference TRBV29-1 and TRBJ1-1 for the parts outside the CDR3, the full variable domain is SAVISQKPSRDICQRGTSLTIQCQVDSQVTMMFWYRQQPGQSLTLIATANQGSEATYESGFVIDKFPISRPNLTFSTLTVSNMSPEDSSIYLCSTMLGQLGTEAFFGQGTRLTVV.

The chain carries TRBV7-9 and TRBJ1-2; TRBD1 might be the D (5 bases). Trimming left V 5 bases short and J 4 bases short, with 11 bases between. CDR1 SEHNR and CDR2 FQNEAQ come from the germline V gene (reference sequence). CDR3 size: 13 residues. Here the CDR3 reads CASSPQGVYGYTF. The CDR3 region has the DNA TGTGCCAGCAGCCCACAAGGGGTCTATGGCTACACCTTC.

Turning to this clonotype: One end of the junction does not line up with germline, which may come from a read error. The V and J genes are TRBV20-1 and TRBJ2-5; the D gene is possibly TRBD2 (5 bases). The V gene's germline CDR1 is DFQATT and CDR2 SNEGSKA (reference sequence). This CDR3 has 10 residues. CDR3 DNA sequence: TGTAGTGCTAGGAGGGAGACCCAGTACTTC. Translation gives CSARRETQYF.